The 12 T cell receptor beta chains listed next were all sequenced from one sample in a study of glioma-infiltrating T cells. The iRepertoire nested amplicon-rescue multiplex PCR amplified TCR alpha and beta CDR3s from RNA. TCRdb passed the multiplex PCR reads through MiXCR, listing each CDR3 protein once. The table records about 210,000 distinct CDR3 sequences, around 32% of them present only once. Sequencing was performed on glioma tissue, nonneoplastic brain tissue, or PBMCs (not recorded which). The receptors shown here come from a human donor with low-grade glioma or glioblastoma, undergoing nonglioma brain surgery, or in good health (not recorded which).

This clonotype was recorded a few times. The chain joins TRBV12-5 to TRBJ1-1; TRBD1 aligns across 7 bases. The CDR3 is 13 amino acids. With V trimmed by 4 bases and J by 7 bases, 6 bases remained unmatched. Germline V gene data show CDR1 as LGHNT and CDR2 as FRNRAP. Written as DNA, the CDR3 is TGTGCTAGTGGTTCGGGGACAGTCAATGAAGCTTTCTTT. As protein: CASGSGTVNEAFF.

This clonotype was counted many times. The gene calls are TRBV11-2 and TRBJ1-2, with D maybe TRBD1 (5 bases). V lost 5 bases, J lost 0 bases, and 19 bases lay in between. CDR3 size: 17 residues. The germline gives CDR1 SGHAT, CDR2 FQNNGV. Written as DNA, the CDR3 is TGTGCCAGCAGCCAACGGACACCCGAACCCCCTAACTATGGCTACACCTTC. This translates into CASSQRTPEPPNYGYTF.

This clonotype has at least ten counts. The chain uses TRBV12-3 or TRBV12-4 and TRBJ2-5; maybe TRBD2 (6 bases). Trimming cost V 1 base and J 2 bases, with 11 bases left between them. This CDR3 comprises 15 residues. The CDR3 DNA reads TGTGCCAGCAGTTTAGGTGGGACTTTGCAAGAGACCCAGTACTTC. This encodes CASSLGGTLQETQYF.

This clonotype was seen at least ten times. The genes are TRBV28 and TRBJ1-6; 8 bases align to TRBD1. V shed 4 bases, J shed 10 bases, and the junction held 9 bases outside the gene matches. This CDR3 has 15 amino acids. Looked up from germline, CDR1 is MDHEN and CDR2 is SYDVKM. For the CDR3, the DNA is TGTGCCAGCAGTTCTCAGACAGGGGTCAGATCACCCCTCCACTTT. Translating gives CASSSQTGVRSPLHF.

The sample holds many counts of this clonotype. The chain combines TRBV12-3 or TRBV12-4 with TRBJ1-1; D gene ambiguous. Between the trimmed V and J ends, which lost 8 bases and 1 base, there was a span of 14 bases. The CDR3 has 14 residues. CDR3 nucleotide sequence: TGTGCCAGCGTGACCTTTGTAGGGAACACTGAAGCTTTCTTT. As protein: CASVTFVGNTEAFF.

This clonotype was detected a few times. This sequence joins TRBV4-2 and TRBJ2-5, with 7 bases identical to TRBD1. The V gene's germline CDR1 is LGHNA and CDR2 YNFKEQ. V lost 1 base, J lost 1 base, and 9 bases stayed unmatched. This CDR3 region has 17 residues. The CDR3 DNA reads TGTGCCAGCAGCCAAGGAAGCATGGGACAGTTCCAAGAGACCCAGTACTTC. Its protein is CASSQGSMGQFQETQYF.

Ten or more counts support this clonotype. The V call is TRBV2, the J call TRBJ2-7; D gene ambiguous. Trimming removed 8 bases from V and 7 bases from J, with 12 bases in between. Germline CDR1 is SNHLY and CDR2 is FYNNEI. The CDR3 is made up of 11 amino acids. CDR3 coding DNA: TGTGCCAGCGTCCTCACGAGGGAGCAGTACTTC. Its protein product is CASVLTREQYF.

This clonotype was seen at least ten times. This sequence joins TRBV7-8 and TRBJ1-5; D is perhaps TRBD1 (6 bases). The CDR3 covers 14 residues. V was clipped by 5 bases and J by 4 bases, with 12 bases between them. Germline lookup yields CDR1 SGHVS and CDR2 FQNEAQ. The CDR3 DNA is TGTGCCAGCAGCATATTGGACAGTAATCAGCCCCAGCATTTT. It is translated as CASSILDSNQPQHF.

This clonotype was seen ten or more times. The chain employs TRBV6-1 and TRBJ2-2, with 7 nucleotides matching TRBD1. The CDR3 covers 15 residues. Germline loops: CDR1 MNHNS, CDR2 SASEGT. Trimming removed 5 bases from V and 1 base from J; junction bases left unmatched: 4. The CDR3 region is CASSSGQVNTGELFF. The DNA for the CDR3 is TGTGCCAGCAGTTCAGGACAGGTGAACACCGGGGAGCTGTTTTTT.

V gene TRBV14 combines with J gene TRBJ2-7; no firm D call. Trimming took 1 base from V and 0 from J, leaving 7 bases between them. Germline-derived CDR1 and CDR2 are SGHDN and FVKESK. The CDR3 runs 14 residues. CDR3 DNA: TGTGCCAGCAGCCAAGTGAGGTTCTCCTACGAGCAGTACTTC. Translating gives CASSQVRFSYEQYF.

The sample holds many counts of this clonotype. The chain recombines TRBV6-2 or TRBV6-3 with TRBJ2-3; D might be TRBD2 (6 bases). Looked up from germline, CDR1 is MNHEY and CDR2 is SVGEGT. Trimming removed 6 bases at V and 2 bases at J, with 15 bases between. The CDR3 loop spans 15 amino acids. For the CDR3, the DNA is TGTGCCAGCAGGCAACTTAGCGGATACACAGATACGCAGTATTTT. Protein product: CASRQLSGYTDTQYF.

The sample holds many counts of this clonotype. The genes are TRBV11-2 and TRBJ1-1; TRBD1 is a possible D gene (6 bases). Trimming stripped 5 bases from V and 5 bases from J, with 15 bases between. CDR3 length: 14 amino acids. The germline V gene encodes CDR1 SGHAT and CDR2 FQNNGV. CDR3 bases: TGTGCCAGCAGCCTGTCGCAGAGGGGGACTGAAGCTTTCTTT. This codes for CASSLSQRGTEAFF.